The 8 T cell receptor beta chains below come from one sample, sequenced in a study of cytomegalovirus exposure and HLA in healthy donors. PCR primers comprised 60 Vbeta and 13 Jbeta primers. Clones were sequenced by immunoSEQ multiplex PCR, and TCRdb holds only the in-frame ones, with some missing. Among 170,000 or so clones listed, 80% to 85% were seen once. Sequencing input: PBMCs. The receptors were sampled from a man aged 50 or older in good health and CMV-seronegative.

This clone has just a few counts. The V gene is TRBV6-5, the J gene TRBJ2-7; D remains ambiguous. This CDR3 region has 15 residues. V was pared by 0 bases and J by 2 bases, with 11 bases between. Germline V gene lookup returns CDR1 MNHEY and CDR2 SVGAGI. CDR3 region: CASSYSPRGAYEQYF. CDR3 bases: TGTGCCAGCAGTTACTCACCTCGCGGAGCCTACGAGCAGTACTTC.

J is TRBJ2-6 and V is TRBV5-5; TRBD1 matches 12 bases. V dropped 2 bases and J dropped 4; count of bases not matched to a gene: 10. This CDR3 has 19 residues. Germline V gene data show CDR1 as SGHKS and CDR2 as YYEKEE (reference sequence). CDR3 loop: CASSFTGTGGASGANVLTF. Written as DNA, the CDR3 is TGTGCCAGCAGCTTTACTGGGACAGGGGGCGCGTCAGGGGCCAACGTCCTGACTTTC.

V gene TRBV9 combines with J gene TRBJ1-3; TRBD1 might be the D (6 bases). The CDR3 sequence is 14 residues long. Per the germline V gene, CDR1 is SGDLS and CDR2 is YYNGEE. V lost 0 bases and J lost 4, with 8 bases in between. CDR3 sequence: CASSVGQAGNTIYF. Here the CDR3 DNA reads TGTGCCAGCAGCGTAGGACAGGCAGGAAACACCATATATTTT.

The table lists this clone with a count of one. Other DNA variants within this sample encode the same CDR3. The chain uses TRBV19 and TRBJ2-5, with D tentatively TRBD1 (5 bases). Trimming pared 2 bases from V and 1 base from J, leaving 5 bases between. This CDR3 has 13 residues. Germline-derived CDR1 and CDR2 are LNHDA and SQIVND (reference sequence). The CDR3 DNA reads TGTGCCAGTAGTATACAGGGCCAAGAGACCCAGTACTTC. Protein: CASSIQGQETQYF.

The gene calls are TRBV5-1 and TRBJ2-5; 7 nucleotides agree with TRBD1. This CDR3 is built from 14 residues. After removal of 6 bases from V and 5 bases from J, the junction contained 10 bases not matched to a gene. Germline lookup yields CDR1 SGHRS and CDR2 YFSETQ. The CDR3 DNA reads TGCGCCAGCAAGACAGGGCCCAGAGGGGAGACCCAGTACTTC. Protein sequence: CASKTGPRGETQYF.

Points on this clone: The junction departs from the called germline gene at one end, perhaps through a read error. The rearrangement joins TRBV7-9 to TRBJ2-3, with D hard to call. Per germline, CDR1 SEHNR and CDR2 FQNEAQ (reference sequence). CDR3 length: 12 residues. The CDR3 sequence: CSSSSSGDTQYF. The CDR3 bases are TGTTCCAGCAGCTCCTCAGGCGATACGCAGTATTTT. The full variable domain, in which reference TRBV7-9 and TRBJ2-3 provide the parts outside the CDR3, is DTGVSQNPRHKITKRGQNVTFRCDPISEHNRLYWYRQTLGQGPEFLTYFQNEAQLEKSRLLSDRFSAERPKGSFSTLEIQRTEQGDSAMYLCSSSSSGDTQYFGPGTRLTVL.

As regards this clone: At one boundary the junction diverges from the germline segment, which might be a read error. At the DNA level, this CDR3 is encoded by other sequences in the same sample as well. CDR3 region: CASSKLEGLAASSYNEQFF. The CDR3 coding sequence is TGTGCCAGCAGCAAGCTAGAGGGGTTAGCGGCAAGCTCCTATAATGAGCAGTTCTTC. The V gene is TRBV13, the J gene TRBJ2-1, with TRBD2 as a possible D gene (6 bases). Germline V gene sequence: CDR1 PRHDT, CDR2 FYEKMQ (reference sequence). This CDR3 has 19 amino acids.

The V and J genes are TRBV7-3 and TRBJ2-2, with 7 bases matching TRBD1. The CDR3 is made up of 16 amino acids. The germline CDR1 and CDR2 sequences are SGHTA and FQGTGA. V gave up 5 bases and J gave up 7 bases; unmatched junction bases: 13. CDR3 bases: TGTGCCAGCAGCGCACAGGGGAGCACCATAGGCGGGGAGCTGTTTTTT. This codes for CASSAQGSTIGGELFF.